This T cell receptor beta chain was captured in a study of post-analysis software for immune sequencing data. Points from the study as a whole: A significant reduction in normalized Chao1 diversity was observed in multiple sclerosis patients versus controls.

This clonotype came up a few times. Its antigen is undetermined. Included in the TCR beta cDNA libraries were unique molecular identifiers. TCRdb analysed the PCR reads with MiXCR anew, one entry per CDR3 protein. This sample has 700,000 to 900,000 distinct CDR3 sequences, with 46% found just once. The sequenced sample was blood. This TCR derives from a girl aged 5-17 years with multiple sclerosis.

CDR3 region: CASSRTAFNEQFF. In DNA form, the CDR3 reads TGTGCCAGCAGCCGGACAGCGTTCAATGAGCAGTTCTTC. The chain couples TRBV12-3 or TRBV12-4 to TRBJ2-1; D may be TRBD1 (6 bases). V was shortened by 6 bases and J by 6 bases, with 12 bases between the two germline ends. The CDR3 contains 13 residues.